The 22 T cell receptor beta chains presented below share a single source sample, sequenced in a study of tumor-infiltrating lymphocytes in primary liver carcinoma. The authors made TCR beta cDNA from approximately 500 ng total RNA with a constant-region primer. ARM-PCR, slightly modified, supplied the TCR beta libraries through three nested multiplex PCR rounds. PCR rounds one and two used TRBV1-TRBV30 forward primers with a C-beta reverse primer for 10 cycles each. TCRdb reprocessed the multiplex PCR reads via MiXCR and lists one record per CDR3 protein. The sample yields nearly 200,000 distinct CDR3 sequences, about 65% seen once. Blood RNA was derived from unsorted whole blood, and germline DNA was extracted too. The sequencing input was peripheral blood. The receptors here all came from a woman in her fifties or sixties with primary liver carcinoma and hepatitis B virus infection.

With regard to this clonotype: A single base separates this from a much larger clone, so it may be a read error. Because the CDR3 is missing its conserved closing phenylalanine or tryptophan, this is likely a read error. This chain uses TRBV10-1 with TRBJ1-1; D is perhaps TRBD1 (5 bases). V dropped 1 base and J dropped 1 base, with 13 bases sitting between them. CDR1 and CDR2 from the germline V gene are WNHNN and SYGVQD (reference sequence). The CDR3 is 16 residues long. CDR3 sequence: CASSECCADTNTEAFS. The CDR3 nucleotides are TGCGCCAGCAGTGAGTGTTGCGCGGACACGAACACTGAAGCTTTCTCT.

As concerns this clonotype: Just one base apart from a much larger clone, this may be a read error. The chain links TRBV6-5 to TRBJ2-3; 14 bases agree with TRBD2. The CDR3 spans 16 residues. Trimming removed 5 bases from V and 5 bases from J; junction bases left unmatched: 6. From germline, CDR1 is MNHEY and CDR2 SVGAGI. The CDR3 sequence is CASSPEGLAGVDTQYF. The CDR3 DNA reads TGTGCCAGCAGTCCCGAGGGACTAGCGGGAGTAGATACGCAGTATTTT.

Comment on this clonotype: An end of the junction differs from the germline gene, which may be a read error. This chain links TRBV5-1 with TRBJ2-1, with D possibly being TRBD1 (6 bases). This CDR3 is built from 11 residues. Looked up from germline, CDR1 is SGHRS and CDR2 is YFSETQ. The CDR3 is CSSSRGVEQFF. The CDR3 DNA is TGCTCCAGCAGCAGGGGCGTGGAGCAGTTCTTC.

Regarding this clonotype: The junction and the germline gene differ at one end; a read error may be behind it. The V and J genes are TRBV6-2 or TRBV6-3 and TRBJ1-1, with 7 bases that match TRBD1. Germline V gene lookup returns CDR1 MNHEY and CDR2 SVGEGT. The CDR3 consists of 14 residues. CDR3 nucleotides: TGTGCCAGCGGACAGGCGGGGGGAGGCACTGAAGCTTTCTTC. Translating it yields CASGQAGGGTEAFF.

The CDR3 region is CASRKRTPPNQPQHF. As DNA, the CDR3 is TGTGCCAGCAGAAAAAGAACACCGCCCAATCAGCCCCAGCATTTT. The chain recombines TRBV6-5 with TRBJ1-5; D is ambiguous. CDR3 length: 15 residues. Trimming shortened V by 6 bases and J by 3 bases, and 15 bases separated the two germline ends. Germline CDR1 MNHEY, CDR2 SVGAGI.

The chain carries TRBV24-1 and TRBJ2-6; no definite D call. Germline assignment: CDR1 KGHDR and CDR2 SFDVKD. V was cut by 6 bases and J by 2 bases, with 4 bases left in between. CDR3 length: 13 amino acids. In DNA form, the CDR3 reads TGTGCCACCAGTTATACTGGGGCCAACGTCCTGACTTTC. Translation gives CATSYTGANVLTF.

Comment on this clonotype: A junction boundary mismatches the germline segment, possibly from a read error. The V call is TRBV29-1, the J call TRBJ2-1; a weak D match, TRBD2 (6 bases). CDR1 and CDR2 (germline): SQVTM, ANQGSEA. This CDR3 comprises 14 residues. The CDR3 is CSAWDGSSYNEQFF. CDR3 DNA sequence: TGCAGCGCCTGGGACGGGAGCTCCTACAATGAACAGTTCTTC.

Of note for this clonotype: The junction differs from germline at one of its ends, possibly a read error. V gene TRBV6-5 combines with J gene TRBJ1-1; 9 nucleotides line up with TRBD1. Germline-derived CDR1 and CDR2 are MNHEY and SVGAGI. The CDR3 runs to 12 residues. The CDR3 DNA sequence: TGTGTCAGCGGGAGAGGGACAGGGGAAGCTTTCTTT. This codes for CVSGRGTGEAFF.

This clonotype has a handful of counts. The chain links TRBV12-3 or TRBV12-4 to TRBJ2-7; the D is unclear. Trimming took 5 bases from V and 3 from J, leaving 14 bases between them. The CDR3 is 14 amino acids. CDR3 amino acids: CASSLGRPYYEQYF. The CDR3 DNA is TGTGCCAGCAGTCTCGGACGACCCTACTACGAGCAGTACTTC.

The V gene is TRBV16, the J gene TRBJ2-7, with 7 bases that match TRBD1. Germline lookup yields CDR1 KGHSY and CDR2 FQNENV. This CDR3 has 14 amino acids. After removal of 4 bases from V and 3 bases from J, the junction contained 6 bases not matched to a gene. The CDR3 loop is CASSPSGQVYEQYF. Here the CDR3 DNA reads TGTGCCAGCAGCCCATCCGGACAGGTCTACGAGCAGTACTTC.

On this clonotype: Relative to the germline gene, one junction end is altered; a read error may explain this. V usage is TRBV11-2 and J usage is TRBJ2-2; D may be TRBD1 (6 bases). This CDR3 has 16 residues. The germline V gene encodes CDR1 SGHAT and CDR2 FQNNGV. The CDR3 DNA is TGTGCCAGTAGCTTAGACAGGCTGTCTATCACCGGGGAGCTGTTTTTT. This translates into CASSLDRLSITGELFF.

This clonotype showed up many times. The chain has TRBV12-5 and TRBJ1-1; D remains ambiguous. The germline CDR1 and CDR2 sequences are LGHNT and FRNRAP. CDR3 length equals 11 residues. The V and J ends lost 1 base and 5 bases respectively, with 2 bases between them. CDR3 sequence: CASGLGTEAFF. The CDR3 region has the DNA TGTGCTAGTGGTTTGGGGACTGAAGCTTTCTTT.

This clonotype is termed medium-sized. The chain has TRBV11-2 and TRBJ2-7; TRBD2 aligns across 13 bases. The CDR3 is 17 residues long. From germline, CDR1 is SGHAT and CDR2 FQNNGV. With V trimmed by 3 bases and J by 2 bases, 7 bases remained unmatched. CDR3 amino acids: CASSLAQGLAGTYEQYF. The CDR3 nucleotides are TGTGCCAGCAGCTTGGCCCAGGGACTAGCGGGAACCTACGAGCAGTACTTC. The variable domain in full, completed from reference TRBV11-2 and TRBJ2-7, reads EAGVAQSPRYKIIEKRQSVAFWCNPISGHATLYWYQQILGQGPKLLIQFQNNGVVDDSQLPKDRFSAERLKGVDSTLKIQPAKLEDSAVYLCASSLAQGLAGTYEQYFGPGTRLTVT.

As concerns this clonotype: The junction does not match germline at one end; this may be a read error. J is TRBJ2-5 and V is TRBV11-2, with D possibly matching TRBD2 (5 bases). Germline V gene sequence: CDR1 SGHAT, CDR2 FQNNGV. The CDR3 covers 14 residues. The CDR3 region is CVSSPSGVGENQYF. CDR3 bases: TGTGTCAGCAGCCCTTCGGGTGTGGGAGAGAACCAGTACTTC.

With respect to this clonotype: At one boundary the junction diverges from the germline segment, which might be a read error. The CDR3 protein is CSARHGGNSPFHF. In DNA, the CDR3 is TGCAGCGCCAGACATGGTGGGAATTCACCCTTCCACTTT. The J gene is TRBJ1-6, the V gene TRBV29-1, with D uncertain. The V gene's germline CDR1 is SQVTM and CDR2 ANQGSEA. The CDR3 runs 13 residues.

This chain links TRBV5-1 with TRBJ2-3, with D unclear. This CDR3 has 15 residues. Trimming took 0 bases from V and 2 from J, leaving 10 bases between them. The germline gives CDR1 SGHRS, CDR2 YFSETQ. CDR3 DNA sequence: TGCGCCAGCAGCTTGGGACCCATCCTCACAGATACGCAGTATTTT. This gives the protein CASSLGPILTDTQYF.

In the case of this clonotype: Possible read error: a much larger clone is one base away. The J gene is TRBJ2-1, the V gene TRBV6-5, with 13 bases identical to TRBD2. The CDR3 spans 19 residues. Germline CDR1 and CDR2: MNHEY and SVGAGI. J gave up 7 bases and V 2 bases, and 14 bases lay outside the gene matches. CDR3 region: CASSYRLSSLAGGVNEQFF. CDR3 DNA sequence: TGTGCCAGCAGTTACAGGCTAAGTTCACTAGCGGGAGGGGTGAATGAGCAGTTCTTC.

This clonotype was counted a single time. The CDR3 loop is CASSYPTGGQRTQYF. DNA of the CDR3: TGTGCCAGCAGTTACCCCACAGGGGGGCAACGGACCCAGTACTTC. This chain connects TRBV6-6 to TRBJ2-5, with 8 bases lining up with TRBD1. The CDR3 extends over 15 amino acids. Germline CDR1 reads MNHNY; CDR2 reads SVGAGI (reference sequence). After removal of 2 bases from V and 7 bases from J, the junction contained 9 bases not matched to a gene.

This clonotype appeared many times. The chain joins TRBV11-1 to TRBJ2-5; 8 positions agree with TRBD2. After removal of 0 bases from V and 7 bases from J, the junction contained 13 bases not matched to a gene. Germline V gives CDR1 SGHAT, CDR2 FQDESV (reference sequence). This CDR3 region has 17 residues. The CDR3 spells CASSLAAGLAGVGTQYF. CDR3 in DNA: TGTGCCAGCAGCTTAGCGGCGGGTCTAGCGGGTGTGGGGACCCAGTACTTC.

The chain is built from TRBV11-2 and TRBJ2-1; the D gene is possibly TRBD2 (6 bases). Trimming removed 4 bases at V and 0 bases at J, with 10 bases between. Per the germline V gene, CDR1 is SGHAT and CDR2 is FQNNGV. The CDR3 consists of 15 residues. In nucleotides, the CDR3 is TGTGCCAGCAGCTCTGCGGGAAACTCCTACAATGAGCAGTTCTTC. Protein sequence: CASSSAGNSYNEQFF.

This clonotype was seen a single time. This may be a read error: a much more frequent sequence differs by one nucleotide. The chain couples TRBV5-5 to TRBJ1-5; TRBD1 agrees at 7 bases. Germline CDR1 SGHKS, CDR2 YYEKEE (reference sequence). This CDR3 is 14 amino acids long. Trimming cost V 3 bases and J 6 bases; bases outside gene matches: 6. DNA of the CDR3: TGTGCCAGCAGCTGGACAGGTGAGACTCAGCCCCAGCATTTT. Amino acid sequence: CASSWTGETQPQHF.

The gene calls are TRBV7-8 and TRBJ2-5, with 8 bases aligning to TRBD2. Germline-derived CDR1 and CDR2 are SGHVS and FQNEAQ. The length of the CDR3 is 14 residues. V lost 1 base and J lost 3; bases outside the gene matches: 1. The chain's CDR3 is CASSLGTSKETQYF. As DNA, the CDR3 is TGTGCCAGCAGCTTAGGGACTAGCAAAGAGACCCAGTACTTC.